Presented here are 20 T cell receptor beta chains from one specimen sequenced in a study of T-cell reconstitution after alpha-beta-depleted transplantation in children. Unique molecular identifiers were incorporated during preparation of the TCRbeta library. One entry per CDR3 protein results from TCRdb running MiXCR on the PCR reads. The sample consists of 600,000 or so distinct CDR3 sequences, about 23% of them appearing once. The sample in question was PBMCs, mostly from graft donor cells, obtained 360 days after TCRalphabeta/CD19-depleted stem cell transplant. Source of these receptors: a boy in the first two years of life who had a stem cell transplant for acute myeloid leukemia, so the T cells may come from the graft donor.

This clonotype was detected ten times or more. The rearrangement joins TRBV6-2 or TRBV6-3 to TRBJ2-7; D is undetermined. CDR3 size: 16 residues. Trimming removed 7 bases at V and 2 bases at J, with 21 bases between. Germline V lookup: CDR1 MNHEY, CDR2 SVGEGT. The chain's CDR3 is CASTLGPAVGTYEQYV. In DNA, the CDR3 is TGTGCCAGCACCTTGGGTCCCGCGGTGGGGACCTACGAGCAGTACGTC.

V gene TRBV4-3 combines with J gene TRBJ2-7; a possible D gene is TRBD2 (5 bases). Trimming removed 3 bases from V and 2 bases from J, with 17 bases in between. The CDR3 is made up of 16 amino acids. Per germline, CDR1 LGHNA and CDR2 YSLEER. The CDR3, as DNA: TGCGCCAGCAGCCAGGATTATCGGACTTACACCTACGAGCAGTACTTC. Translated: CASSQDYRTYTYEQYF.

This rearrangement joins TRBV5-1 to TRBJ1-1, with D maybe TRBD1 (5 bases). Germline V gives CDR1 SGHRS, CDR2 YFSETQ. CDR3 length: 14 amino acids. Trimming removed 4 bases from V and 6 bases from J, with 16 bases in between. Here the CDR3 reads CASSRDPSSAEAFF. The CDR3 DNA reads as TGCGCCAGCAGCAGGGACCCATCTTCGGCTGAAGCTTTCTTT.

CDR3 sequence: CSAREQEGFEGTDTQYF. In DNA form, the CDR3 reads TGCAGTGCTAGGGAACAGGAGGGGTTCGAAGGCACAGATACGCAGTATTTT. V usage is TRBV20-1 and J usage is TRBJ2-3, with D maybe TRBD2 (6 bases). Germline values: CDR1 DFQATT, CDR2 SNEGSKA (reference sequence). The CDR3 is 17 amino acids. V was cut by 3 bases and J by 1 base, with 20 bases left in between.

The J gene is TRBJ1-2, the V gene TRBV9; 7 bases are a match to TRBD1. V lost 3 bases to trimming and J lost 4 bases; unmatched junction nucleotides: 6. Germline V lookup: CDR1 SGDLS, CDR2 YYNGEE. This CDR3 comprises 14 residues. CDR3 protein: CASSADQGVYGYTF. In DNA form, the CDR3 reads TGTGCCAGCAGCGCGGACCAGGGGGTCTATGGCTACACCTTC.

In this sample, this clonotype turned up many times. The chain joins TRBV28 to TRBJ2-3, with TRBD1 identical over 7 bases. V shed 6 bases, J shed 0 bases, and the junction held 0 bases outside the gene matches. This CDR3 contains 13 residues. Germline V lookup: CDR1 MDHEN, CDR2 SYDVKM. The CDR3 DNA sequence: TGTGCCAGCAGGGACAGGAGCACAGATACGCAGTATTTT. Its translation: CASRDRSTDTQYF.

This clonotype was observed at least ten times. The chain couples TRBV18 to TRBJ2-7; possible D gene TRBD1, 5 bases. This CDR3 comprises 16 residues. V was cut by 3 bases and J by 5 bases, with 20 bases left in between. Germline assignment: CDR1 KGHSH and CDR2 LQKENI. The CDR3 protein is CASSPRTQGWNHEQYF. DNA for the CDR3: TGTGCCAGCTCACCTCGTACCCAGGGTTGGAACCACGAGCAGTACTTC.

This clonotype was counted at least ten times. This chain uses TRBV20-1 with TRBJ1-1; 7 nucleotides align to TRBD1. The CDR3 is 16 residues long. Germline V gene lookup returns CDR1 DFQATT and CDR2 SNEGSKA (reference sequence). V shed 3 bases and J 5 bases; nucleotides not matched to a gene: 15. The CDR3 sequence: CSASISGRQGWTEAFF. The CDR3 nucleotides read TGCAGTGCTAGTATCTCTGGGAGACAGGGATGGACTGAAGCTTTCTTT.

This clonotype has a handful of counts. The chain links TRBV7-2 to TRBJ2-7; no firm D call. Between the trimmed V and J ends, which lost 0 bases and 0 bases, there was a span of 9 bases. Germline V gene sequence: CDR1 SGHTA, CDR2 FQGNSA. The CDR3 sequence is 15 residues long. CDR3 in amino acids: CASSLAELSSYEQYF. CDR3 bases: TGTGCCAGCAGCTTAGCGGAACTAAGCTCCTACGAGCAGTACTTC. The full variable domain, rest sourced from reference TRBV7-2 and TRBJ2-7, is GAGVSQSPSNKVTEKGKDVELRCDPISGHTALYWYRQSLGQGLEFLIYFQGNSAPDKSGLPSDRFSAERTGGSVSTLTIQRTQQEDSAVYLCASSLAELSSYEQYFGPGTRLTVT.

The chain carries TRBV9 and TRBJ1-3; 7 bases are a match to TRBD1. CDR3 size: 16 residues. Germline lookup yields CDR1 SGDLS and CDR2 YYNGEE. The junction had 5 bases not matched to a gene; V was cut back by 2 bases and J by 0 bases. CDR3 in DNA: TGTGCCAGCAGCGTGGGACAGCCTAGCTCTGGAAACACCATATATTTT. This gives the protein CASSVGQPSSGNTIYF. Using reference TRBV9 and TRBJ1-3 for the parts outside the CDR3, the full variable domain is DSGVTQTPKHLITATGQRVTLRCSPRSGDLSVYWYQQSLDQGLQFLIQYYNGEERAKGNILERFSAQQFPDLHSELNLSSLELGDSALYFCASSVGQPSSGNTIYFGEGSWLTVV.

At least ten counts were recorded for this clonotype. V is TRBV6-1 and J is TRBJ2-7; D perhaps matches TRBD2 (6 bases). V was shortened by 6 bases and J by 1 base, with 16 bases between the two germline ends. The CDR3 runs 15 residues. Germline V gene data show CDR1 as MNHNS and CDR2 as SASEGT. CDR3 region: CASRPPGLQSYEQYF. In DNA form, the CDR3 reads TGTGCCAGCAGACCACCGGGACTCCAATCCTACGAGCAGTACTTC.

The rearrangement uses TRBV27 and TRBJ2-2; 12 bases fit TRBD2. Germline assignment: CDR1 MNHEY and CDR2 SMNVEV (reference sequence). The CDR3 is 17 residues long. The trim removed 5 bases at V and 0 bases at J, leaving 4 bases unmatched. This chain's CDR3 is CASSPSSGGANTGELFF. CDR3 bases: TGTGCCAGCAGTCCCTCTAGCGGGGGGGCGAACACCGGGGAGCTGTTTTTT.

Ten or more counts support this clonotype. The chain has TRBV29-1 and TRBJ1-1; D perhaps matches TRBD1 (6 bases). In germline, CDR1 is SQVTM, CDR2 ANQGSEA. V was shortened by 7 bases and J by 4 bases, with 10 bases between the two germline ends. The CDR3 spans 11 residues. As DNA, the CDR3 is TGCAGCGCCCAGGGGAGCACTGAAGCTTTCTTT. Translation: CSAQGSTEAFF.

Ten or more counts support this clonotype. The J gene is TRBJ2-5, the V gene TRBV5-1; the match to TRBD2 covers 11 bases. The CDR3 runs 14 residues. V dropped 2 bases and J dropped 5; count of bases not matched to a gene: 2. The germline V gene has CDR1 SGHRS and CDR2 YFSETQ. The DNA of the CDR3 is TGCGCCAGCAGCTTACTAGCGGGGGATGAGACCCAGTACTTC. It translates to CASSLLAGDETQYF.

This clonotype was found a few times. CDR3 nucleotides: TGTGCCAGCTCACTTCAGCCCGGGGAGACCCAGTACTTC. Its translation is CASSLQPGETQYF. The V call is TRBV18, the J call TRBJ2-5; D gene unclear. Trimming shortened V by 4 bases and J by 5 bases, and 11 bases separated the two germline ends. The CDR3 has 13 amino acids. Looked up from germline, CDR1 is KGHSH and CDR2 is LQKENI. Together with reference TRBV18 and TRBJ2-5, the CDR3 gives the full variable domain: NAGVMQNPRHLVRRRGQEARLRCSPMKGHSHVYWYRQLPEEGLKFMVYLQKENIIDESGMPKERFSAEFPKEGPSILRIQQVVRGDSAAYFCASSLQPGETQYFGPGTRLLVL.

V gene TRBV25-1 combines with J gene TRBJ1-2, with D unresolved. Germline V CDR1 and CDR2: MGHDK, SYGVNS. This CDR3 spans 13 amino acids. V was clipped by 1 base and J by 4 bases, with 7 bases between them. The DNA for the CDR3 is TGTGCCAGCAGTGAATTCAACACCTATGGCTACACCTTC. Protein product: CASSEFNTYGYTF.

This clonotype appeared many times. This chain connects TRBV29-1 to TRBJ2-7, with TRBD1 matching over 7 bases. The CDR3 covers 13 residues. Per germline, CDR1 SQVTM and CDR2 ANQGSEA. The V and J ends lost 4 bases and 0 bases, in that order; junction bases with no gene match: 3. The CDR3 here is CSVGSGGSYEQYF. CDR3 coding DNA: TGCAGCGTTGGGTCAGGGGGCTCCTACGAGCAGTACTTC.

J is TRBJ1-2 and V is TRBV20-1, with D tentatively TRBD1 (6 bases). V was trimmed by 3 bases and J by 4 bases, leaving 18 bases between them. Per the germline V gene, CDR1 is DFQATT and CDR2 is SNEGSKA (reference sequence). CDR3 length equals 15 residues. The DNA of the CDR3 is TGCAGTGCTAGGGCCGGGACATCGAGGCCCTATGGCTACACCTTC. Protein product: CSARAGTSRPYGYTF.

The chain joins TRBV20-1 to TRBJ2-2; the D is unclear. V shed 1 base and J shed 4 bases, with 16 bases lying between them. This CDR3 comprises 16 residues. Germline CDR1 is DFQATT and CDR2 is SNEGSKA (reference sequence). CDR3 loop: CSARVLGRTPTGELFF. CDR3 coding DNA: TGCAGTGCTAGAGTCTTGGGCAGAACCCCCACCGGGGAGCTGTTTTTT.

This clonotype was seen at least ten times. The rearrangement joins TRBV29-1 to TRBJ1-1, with D tentatively TRBD1 (5 bases). CDR1 is SQVTM and CDR2 is ANQGSEA in the germline V gene. The CDR3 spans 14 residues. The V end lost 4 bases, the J end lost 0 bases, and 12 bases lay between the germline ends. This CDR3 reads CSVGDAFMNTEAFF. The CDR3 nucleotides are TGCAGCGTTGGGGACGCCTTTATGAACACTGAAGCTTTCTTT.